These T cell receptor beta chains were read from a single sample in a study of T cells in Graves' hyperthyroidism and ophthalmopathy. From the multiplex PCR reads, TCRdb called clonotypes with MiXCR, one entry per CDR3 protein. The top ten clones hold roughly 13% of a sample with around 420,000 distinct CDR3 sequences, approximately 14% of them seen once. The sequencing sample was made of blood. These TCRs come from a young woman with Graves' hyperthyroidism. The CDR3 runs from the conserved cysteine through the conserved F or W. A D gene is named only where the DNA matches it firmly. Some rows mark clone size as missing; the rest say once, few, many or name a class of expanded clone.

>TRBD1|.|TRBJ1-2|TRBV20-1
TGCAGTGCTAGAGATCTCAAAAAGGGGGCCTTAATGAACTATGGCTACACCTTC
CSARDLKKGALMNYGYTF
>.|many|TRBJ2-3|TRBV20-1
TGCAGTGCGAGGATCACAGATACGCAGTATTTT
CSARITDTQYF
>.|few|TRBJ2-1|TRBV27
TGTGCCACCCTCCCAACGGGGGGCGGGTCCTACAATGAGCAGTTCTTC
CATLPTGGGSYNEQFF
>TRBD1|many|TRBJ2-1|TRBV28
TGTGCCAGCAGTTCAACCGGACAGGGTTACAATGAGCAGTTCTTC
CASSSTGQGYNEQFF
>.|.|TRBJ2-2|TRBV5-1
TGCGCCAGCAGCTTAGGACCGTCAGGAACCGCTTACACCGGGGAGCTGTTTTTT
CASSLGPSGTAYTGELFF
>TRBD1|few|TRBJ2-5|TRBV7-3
TGTGCCAGCAGCGAGCAGGGGACAGCACAAGAGACCCAGTACTTC
CASSEQGTAQETQYF
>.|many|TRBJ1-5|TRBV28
TGTGCCAGCAGACTTAGACATCTATTAAACCAGCCCCAGCATTTT
CASRLRHLLNQPQHF
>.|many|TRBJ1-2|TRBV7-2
TGTGCCAGCAGGGACTCCTATGGCTACACCTTC
CASRDSYGYTF
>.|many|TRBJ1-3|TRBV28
TGTGCCAGCAGTCGACCGACCTCTGGAAACACCATATATTTT
CASSRPTSGNTIYF
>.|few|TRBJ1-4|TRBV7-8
TGTGCCAGCAGCCCCTTGACAGGACCGACCTCAGGGAAACTGTTTTTT
CASSPLTGPTSGKLFF
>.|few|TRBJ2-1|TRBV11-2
TGTGCCAGCAGCTTAGAGCTAACGACCGTAGGGAATGATGAGCAGTTCTTC
CASSLELTTVGNDEQFF
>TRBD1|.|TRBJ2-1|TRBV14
TGTGCCAGCAGACCACAGGGGGCGGGGTACAATGAGCAGTTCTTC
CASRPQGAGYNEQFF
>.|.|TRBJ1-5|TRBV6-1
TGTGCCAGCAGTCGTCAGGGTGGAGGGGAGACCCAGCATTTT
CASSRQGGGETQHF
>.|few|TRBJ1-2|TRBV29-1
TGCAGCGTTGAAGGACTCAGAGGGGCTGGCTACACCTTC
CSVEGLRGAGYTF
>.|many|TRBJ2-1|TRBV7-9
TGTGCCAGCAGCACCGGCCTTGAGTTTGGGAATGAGCAGTTCTTC
CASSTGLEFGNEQFF
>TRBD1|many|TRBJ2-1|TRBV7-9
TGTGCCAGCAGCCACCCGGGACAGTCCTACAATGAGCAGTTCTTC
CASSHPGQSYNEQFF
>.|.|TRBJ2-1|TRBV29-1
TGCAGCGTTGAAGGAGGAGGAAGAGGCAATGAGCAGTTCTTC
CSVEGGGRGNEQFF